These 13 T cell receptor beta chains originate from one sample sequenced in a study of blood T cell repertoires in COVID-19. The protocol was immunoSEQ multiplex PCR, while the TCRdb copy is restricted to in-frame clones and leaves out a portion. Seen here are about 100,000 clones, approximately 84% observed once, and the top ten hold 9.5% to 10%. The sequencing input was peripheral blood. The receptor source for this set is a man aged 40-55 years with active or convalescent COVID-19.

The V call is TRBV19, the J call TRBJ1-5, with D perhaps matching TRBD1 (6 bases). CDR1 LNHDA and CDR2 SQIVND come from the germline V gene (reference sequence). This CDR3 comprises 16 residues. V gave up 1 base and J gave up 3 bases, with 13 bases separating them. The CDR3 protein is CASSIVAGASNQPQHF. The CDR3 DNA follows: TGTGCCAGTAGTATAGTAGCAGGGGCCTCCAATCAGCCCCAGCATTTT.

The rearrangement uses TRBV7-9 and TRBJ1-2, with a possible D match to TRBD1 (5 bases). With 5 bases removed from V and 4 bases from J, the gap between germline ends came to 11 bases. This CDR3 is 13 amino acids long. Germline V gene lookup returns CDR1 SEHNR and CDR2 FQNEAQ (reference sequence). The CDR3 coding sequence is TGTGCCAGCAGCCCTGGGGGACTCTATGGCTACACCTTC. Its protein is CASSPGGLYGYTF.

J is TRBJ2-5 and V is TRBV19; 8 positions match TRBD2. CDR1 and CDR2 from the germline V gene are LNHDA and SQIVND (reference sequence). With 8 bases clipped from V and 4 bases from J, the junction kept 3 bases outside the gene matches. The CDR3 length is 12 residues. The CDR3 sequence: CASGRGGETQYF. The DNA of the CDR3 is TGTGCCAGTGGACGGGGGGGAGAGACCCAGTACTTC.

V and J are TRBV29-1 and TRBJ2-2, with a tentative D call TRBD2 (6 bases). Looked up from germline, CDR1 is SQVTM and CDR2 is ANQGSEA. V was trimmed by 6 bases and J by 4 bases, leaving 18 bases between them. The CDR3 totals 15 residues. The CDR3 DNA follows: TGCAGCGTGGACGCTGGGGGGACGGGCACCGGGGAGCTGTTTTTT. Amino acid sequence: CSVDAGGTGTGELFF.

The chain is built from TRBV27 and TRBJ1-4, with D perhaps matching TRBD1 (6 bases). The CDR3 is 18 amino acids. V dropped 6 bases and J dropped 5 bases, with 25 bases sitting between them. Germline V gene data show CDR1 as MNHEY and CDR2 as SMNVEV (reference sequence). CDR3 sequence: CASRGLTGLFTGNEKLFF. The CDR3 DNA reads TGTGCCAGCAGGGGGTTGACAGGCCTTTTTACGGGGAATGAAAAACTGTTTTTT.

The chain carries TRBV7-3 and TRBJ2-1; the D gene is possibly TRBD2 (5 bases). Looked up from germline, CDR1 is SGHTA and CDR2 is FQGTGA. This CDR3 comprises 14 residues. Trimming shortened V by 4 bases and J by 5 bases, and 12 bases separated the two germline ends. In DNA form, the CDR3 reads TGTGCCAGCAGCTACAACACCGGGAACAATGAGCAGTTCTTC. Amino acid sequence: CASSYNTGNNEQFF.

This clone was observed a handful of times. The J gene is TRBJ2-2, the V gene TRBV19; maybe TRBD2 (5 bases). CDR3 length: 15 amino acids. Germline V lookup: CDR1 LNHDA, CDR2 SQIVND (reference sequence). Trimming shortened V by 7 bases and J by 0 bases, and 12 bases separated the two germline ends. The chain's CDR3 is CASIQDSANTGELFF. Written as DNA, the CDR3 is TGTGCCAGTATTCAGGACTCAGCGAACACCGGGGAGCTGTTTTTT.

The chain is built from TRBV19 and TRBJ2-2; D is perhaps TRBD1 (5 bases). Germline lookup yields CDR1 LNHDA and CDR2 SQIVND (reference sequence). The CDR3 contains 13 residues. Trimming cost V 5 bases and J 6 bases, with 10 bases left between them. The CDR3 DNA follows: TGTGCCAGTAGTGCAGGGTCCCCCGGGGAGCTGTTTTTT. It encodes CASSAGSPGELFF.

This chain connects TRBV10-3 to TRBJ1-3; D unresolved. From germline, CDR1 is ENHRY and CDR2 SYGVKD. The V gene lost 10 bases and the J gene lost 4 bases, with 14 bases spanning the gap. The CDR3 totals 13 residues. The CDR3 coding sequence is TGTGCCACCCGATCTCGTGAGGGAAACACCATATATTTT. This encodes CATRSREGNTIYF.

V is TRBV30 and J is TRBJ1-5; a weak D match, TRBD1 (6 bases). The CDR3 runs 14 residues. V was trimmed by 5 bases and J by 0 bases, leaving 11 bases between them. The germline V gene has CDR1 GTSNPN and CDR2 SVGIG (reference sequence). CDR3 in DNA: TGTGCCTGGTCCCAGGGGTATAGCAATCAGCCCCAGCATTTT. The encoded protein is CAWSQGYSNQPQHF. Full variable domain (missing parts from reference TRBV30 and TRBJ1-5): SQTIHQWPATLVQPVGSPLSLECTVEGTSNPNLYWYRQAAGRGLQLLFYSVGIGQISSEVPQNLSASRPQDRQFILSSKKLLLSDSGFYLCAWSQGYSNQPQHFGDGTRLSIL.

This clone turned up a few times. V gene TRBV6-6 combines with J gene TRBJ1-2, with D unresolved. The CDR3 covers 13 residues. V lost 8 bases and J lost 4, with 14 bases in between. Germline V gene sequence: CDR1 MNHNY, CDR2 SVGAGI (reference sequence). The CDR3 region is CASGYGSSYGYTF. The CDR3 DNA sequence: TGTGCCAGCGGATATGGGAGCTCCTATGGCTACACCTTC.

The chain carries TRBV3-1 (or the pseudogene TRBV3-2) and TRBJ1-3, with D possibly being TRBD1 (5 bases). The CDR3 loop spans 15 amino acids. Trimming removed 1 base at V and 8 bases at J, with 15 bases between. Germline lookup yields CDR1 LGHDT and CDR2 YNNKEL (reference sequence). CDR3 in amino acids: CASSQVSQGLYTIYF. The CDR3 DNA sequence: TGTGCCAGCAGCCAAGTTTCGCAGGGACTTTACACCATATATTTT.

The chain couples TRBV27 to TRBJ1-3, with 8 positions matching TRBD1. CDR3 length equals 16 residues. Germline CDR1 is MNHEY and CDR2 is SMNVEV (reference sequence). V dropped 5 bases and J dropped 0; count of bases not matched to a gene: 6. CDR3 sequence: CASSGLGTGSGNTIYF. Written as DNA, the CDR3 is TGTGCCAGCAGTGGACTTGGGACAGGCTCTGGAAACACCATATATTTT.